This T cell receptor beta chain was recovered during a study of blood T cell repertoires in COVID-19. The overall study: Material from acute and convalescent COVID-19 was sourced from the United States, Italy and Spain. T cells, B-cell-depleted T cells, or PBMCs supplied cDNA or gDNA.

In the original analysis: The authors estimated nucleated cell counts from reference gene primer amplification. This table comes from immunoSEQ multiplex PCR, and its TCRdb copy is limited to in-frame clones, with some not included. That table furnishes V, J and clone size, whereas the DNA furnished D and trimming. The repertoire holds hundreds of thousands of clones, with 83% as singletons. This CDR3 comprises 15 residues. Germline lookup yields CDR1 GTSNPN and CDR2 SVGIG (reference sequence). After removal of 3 bases from V and 5 bases from J, the junction contained 9 bases not matched to a gene. The source is a woman between 40 and 50 years old with active or convalescent COVID-19. Material: peripheral blood. The chain combines TRBV30 with TRBJ2-7, with 11 positions matching TRBD2. In DNA form, the CDR3 reads TGTGCCTGGAGAAGAAATAGCGGGGGGGCTGACGAGCAGTACTTC. It is translated as CAWRRNSGGADEQYF.